Described below is a single T cell receptor beta chain sequence and its context. Antigen: not known. TCRdb's copy holds only in-frame clones and misses some; the assay was immunoSEQ multiplex PCR. The sample holds under 65,000 clones, 65% to 80% seen once. This specimen comes from a study of a mutant IDH1 vaccine in newly diagnosed glioma. About the research overall: Most patients had radiochemotherapy with temozolomide before enrollment; others had one alone. Study conclusions and caveats: Top-clonotype changes in peripheral T cells seemed unrelated to pseudoprogression.

The time point is: baseline, week 1 (first vaccination visit). Documented treatment: pre-vaccination baseline after standard-of-care therapy. This receptor was taken from a middle-aged woman with glioma. Sequencing used PBMCs, obtained from a glioma patient treated with radiotherapy, temozolomide or both.

This CDR3 is CASSIDRGAYGYTF. CDR3 DNA: TGTGCCAGTAGTATCGACAGGGGTGCCTATGGCTACACCTTC. The rearrangement uses TRBV19 and TRBJ1-2; 8 nucleotides agree with TRBD1. The V gene end was trimmed by 3 bases and the J gene end by 4 bases; junction bases not matched to a gene: 4. This CDR3 region has 14 residues. Germline lookup yields CDR1 LNHDA and CDR2 SQIVND (reference sequence).